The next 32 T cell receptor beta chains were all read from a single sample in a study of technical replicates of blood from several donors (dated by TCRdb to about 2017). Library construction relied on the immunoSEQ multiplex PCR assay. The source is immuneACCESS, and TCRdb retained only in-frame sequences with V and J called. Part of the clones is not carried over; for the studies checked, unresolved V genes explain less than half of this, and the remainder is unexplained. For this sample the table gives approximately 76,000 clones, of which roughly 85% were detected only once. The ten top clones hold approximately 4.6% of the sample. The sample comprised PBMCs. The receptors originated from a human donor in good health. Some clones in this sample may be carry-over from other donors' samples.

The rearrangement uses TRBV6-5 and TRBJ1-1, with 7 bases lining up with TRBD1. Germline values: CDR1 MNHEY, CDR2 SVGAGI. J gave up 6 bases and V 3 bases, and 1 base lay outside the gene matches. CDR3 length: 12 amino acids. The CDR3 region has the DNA TGTGCCAGCAGTTATGACAGGGCTGAAGCTTTCTTT. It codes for CASSYDRAEAFF.

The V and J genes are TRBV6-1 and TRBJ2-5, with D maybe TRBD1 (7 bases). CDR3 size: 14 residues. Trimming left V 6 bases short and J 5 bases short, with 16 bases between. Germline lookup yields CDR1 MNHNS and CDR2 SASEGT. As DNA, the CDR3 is TGTGCCAGCAGGGTTCAGGGGGGCCGTGAGACCCAGTACTTC. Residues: CASRVQGGRETQYF.

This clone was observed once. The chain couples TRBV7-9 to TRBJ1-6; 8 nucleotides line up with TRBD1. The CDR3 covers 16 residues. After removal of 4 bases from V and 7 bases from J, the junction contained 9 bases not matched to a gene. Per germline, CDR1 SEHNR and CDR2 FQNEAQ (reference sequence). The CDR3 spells CASSSQGEVRNSPLHF. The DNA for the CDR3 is TGTGCCAGCAGCTCACAGGGGGAAGTTAGAAATTCACCCCTCCACTTT.

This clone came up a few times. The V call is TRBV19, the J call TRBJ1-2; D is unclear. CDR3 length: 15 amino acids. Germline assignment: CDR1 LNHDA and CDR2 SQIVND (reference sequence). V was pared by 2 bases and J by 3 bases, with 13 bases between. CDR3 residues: CASSISAGQDYGYTF. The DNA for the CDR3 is TGTGCCAGTAGTATATCCGCTGGGCAGGACTATGGCTACACCTTC.

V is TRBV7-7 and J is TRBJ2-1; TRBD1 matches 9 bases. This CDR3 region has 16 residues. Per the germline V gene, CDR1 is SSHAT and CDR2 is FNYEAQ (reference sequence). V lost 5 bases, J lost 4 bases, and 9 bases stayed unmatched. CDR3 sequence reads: CASSQRAGTGYNEQFF. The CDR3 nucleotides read TGTGCCAGCAGCCAACGGGCCGGGACAGGGTACAATGAGCAGTTCTTC.

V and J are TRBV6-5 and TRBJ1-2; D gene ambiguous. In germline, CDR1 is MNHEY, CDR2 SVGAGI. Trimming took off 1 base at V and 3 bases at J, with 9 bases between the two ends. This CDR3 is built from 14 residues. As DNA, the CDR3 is TGTGCCAGCAGTTACTTGACTTCGGACTATGGCTACACCTTC. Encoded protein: CASSYLTSDYGYTF.

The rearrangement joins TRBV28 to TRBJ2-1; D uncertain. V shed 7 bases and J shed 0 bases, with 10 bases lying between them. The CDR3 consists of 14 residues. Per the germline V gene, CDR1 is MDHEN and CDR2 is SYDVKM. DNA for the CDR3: TGTGCCAGCACCCCCCCAGGCTCCTACAATGAGCAGTTCTTC. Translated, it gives CASTPPGSYNEQFF.

The CDR3 DNA follows: TGTGCCACCACACAGAGGGGGAGTATCTACGAGCAGTACTTC. This encodes CATTQRGSIYEQYF. V usage is TRBV7-2 and J usage is TRBJ2-7; D is perhaps TRBD1 (6 bases). Germline V gene sequence: CDR1 SGHTA, CDR2 FQGNSA. Between the trimmed V and J ends, which lost 10 bases and 3 bases, there was a span of 19 bases. CDR3 length: 14 residues.

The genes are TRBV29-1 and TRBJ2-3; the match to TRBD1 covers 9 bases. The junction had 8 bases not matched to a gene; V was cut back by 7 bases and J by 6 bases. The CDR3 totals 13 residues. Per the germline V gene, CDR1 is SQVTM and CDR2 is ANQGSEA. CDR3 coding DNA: TGCAGCGCCGACAGGGGGGCTCACGATACGCAGTATTTT. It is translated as CSADRGAHDTQYF.

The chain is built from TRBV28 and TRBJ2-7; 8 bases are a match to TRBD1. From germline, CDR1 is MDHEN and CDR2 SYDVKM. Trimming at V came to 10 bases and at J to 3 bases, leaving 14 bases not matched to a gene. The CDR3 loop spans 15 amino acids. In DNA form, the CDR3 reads TGTGCCACCACTGCGGTCGGGACAGGTGACTACGAGCAGTACTTC. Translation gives CATTAVGTGDYEQYF.

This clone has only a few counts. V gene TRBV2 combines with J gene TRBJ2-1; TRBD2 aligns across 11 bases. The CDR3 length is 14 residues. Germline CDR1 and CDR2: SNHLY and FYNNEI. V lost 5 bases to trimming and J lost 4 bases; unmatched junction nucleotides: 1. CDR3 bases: TGTGCCAGCAGTACTAGCGGGAGATACAATGAGCAGTTCTTC. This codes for CASSTSGRYNEQFF.

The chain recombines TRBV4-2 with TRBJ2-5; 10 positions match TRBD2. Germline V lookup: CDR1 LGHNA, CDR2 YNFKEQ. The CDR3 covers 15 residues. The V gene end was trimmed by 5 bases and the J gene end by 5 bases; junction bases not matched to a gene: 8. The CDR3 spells CASSRERGGRETQYF. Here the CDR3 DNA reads TGTGCCAGCAGCAGAGAGCGGGGGGGCCGGGAGACCCAGTACTTC.

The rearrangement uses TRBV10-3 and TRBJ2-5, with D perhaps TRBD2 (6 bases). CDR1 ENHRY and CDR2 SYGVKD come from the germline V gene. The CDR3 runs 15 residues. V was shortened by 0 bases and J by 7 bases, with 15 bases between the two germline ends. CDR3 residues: CAISESGETAGTQYF. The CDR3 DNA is TGTGCCATCAGTGAGTCGGGAGAGACAGCGGGGACCCAGTACTTC.

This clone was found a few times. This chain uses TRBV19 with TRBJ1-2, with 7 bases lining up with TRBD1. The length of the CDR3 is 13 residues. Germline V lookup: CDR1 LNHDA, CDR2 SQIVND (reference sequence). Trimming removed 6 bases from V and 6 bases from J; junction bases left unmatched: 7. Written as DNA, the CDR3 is TGTGCCAGTAGGATCGGCGGGACAGATGGCTACACCTTC. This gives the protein CASRIGGTDGYTF.

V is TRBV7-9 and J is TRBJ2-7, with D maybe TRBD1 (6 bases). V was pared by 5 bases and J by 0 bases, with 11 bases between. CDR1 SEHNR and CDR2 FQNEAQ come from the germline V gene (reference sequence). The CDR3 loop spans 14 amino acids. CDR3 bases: TGTGCCAGCAGCCATCTGGACAGCTCCTACGAGCAGTACTTC. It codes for CASSHLDSSYEQYF.

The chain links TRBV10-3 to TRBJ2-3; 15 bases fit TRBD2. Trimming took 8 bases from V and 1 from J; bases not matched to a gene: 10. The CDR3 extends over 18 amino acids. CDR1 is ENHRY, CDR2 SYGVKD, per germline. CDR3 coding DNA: TGTGCCATCCACCCAGGACTAGCGGGAGGGGCAGGCACAGATACGCAGTATTTT. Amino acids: CAIHPGLAGGAGTDTQYF.

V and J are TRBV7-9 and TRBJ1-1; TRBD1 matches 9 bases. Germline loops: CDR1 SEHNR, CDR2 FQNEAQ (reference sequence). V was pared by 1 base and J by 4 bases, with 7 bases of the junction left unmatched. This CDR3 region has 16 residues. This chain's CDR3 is CASSLVGQGLGTEAFF. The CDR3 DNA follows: TGTGCCAGCAGCTTAGTGGGACAGGGCCTGGGCACTGAAGCTTTCTTT.

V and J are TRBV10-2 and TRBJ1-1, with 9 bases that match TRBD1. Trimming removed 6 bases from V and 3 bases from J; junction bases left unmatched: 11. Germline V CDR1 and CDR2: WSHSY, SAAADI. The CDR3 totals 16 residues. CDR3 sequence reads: CASRSTPGQGDTEAFF. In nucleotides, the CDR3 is TGCGCCAGCAGGTCTACCCCGGGACAGGGTGACACTGAAGCTTTCTTT.

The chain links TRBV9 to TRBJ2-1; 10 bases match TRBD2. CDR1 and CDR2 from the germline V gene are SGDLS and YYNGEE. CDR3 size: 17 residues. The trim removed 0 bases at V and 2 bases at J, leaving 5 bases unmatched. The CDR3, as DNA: TGTGCCAGCAGCGTAGTCAGCGGGGGGGTCGCCTACAATGAGCAGTTCTTC. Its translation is CASSVVSGGVAYNEQFF.

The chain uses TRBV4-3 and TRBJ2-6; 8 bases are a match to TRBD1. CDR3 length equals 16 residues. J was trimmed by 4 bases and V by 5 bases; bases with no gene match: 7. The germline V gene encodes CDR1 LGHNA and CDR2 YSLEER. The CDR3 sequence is CASSATGEAGANVLTF. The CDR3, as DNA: TGCGCCAGCAGCGCGACAGGGGAGGCAGGGGCCAACGTCCTGACTTTC.

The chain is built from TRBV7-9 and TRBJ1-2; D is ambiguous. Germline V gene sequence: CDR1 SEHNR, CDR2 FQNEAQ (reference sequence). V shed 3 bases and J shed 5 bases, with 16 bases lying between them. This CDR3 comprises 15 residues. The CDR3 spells CASSFSELGGYGYTF. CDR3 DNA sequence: TGTGCCAGCAGCTTCTCAGAACTGGGAGGATATGGCTACACCTTC.

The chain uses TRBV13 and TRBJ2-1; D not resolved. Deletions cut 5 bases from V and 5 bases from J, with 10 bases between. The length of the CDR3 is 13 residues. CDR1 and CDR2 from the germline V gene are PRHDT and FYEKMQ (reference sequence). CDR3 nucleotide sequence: TGTGCCAGCAGCCGGAGTCGCGACAATGAGCAGTTCTTC. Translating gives CASSRSRDNEQFF.

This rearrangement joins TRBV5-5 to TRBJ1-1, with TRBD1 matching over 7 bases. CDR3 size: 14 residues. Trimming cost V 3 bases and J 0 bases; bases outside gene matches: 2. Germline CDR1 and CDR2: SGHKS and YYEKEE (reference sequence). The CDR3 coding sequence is TGTGCCAGCAGCTGGGACAGTTTGAACACTGAAGCTTTCTTT. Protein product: CASSWDSLNTEAFF.

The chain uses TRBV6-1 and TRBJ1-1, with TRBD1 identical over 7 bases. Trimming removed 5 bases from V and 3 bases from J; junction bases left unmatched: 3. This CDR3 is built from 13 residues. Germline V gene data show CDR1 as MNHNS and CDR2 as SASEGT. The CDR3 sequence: CASSRTGDTEAFF. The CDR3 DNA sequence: TGTGCCAGCAGTCGAACAGGGGACACTGAAGCTTTCTTT.

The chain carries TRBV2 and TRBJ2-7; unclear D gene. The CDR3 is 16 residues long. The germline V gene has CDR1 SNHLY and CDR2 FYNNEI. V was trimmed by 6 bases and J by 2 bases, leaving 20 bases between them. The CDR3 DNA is TGTGCCAGCAGCCCCCTCTATAGTCCCTCGACCTACGAGCAGTACTTC. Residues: CASSPLYSPSTYEQYF. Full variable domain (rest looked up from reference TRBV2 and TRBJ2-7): EPEVTQTPSHQVTQMGQEVILRCVPISNHLYFYWYRQILGQKVEFLVSFYNNEISEKSEIFDDQFSVERPDGSNFTLKIRSTKLEDSAMYFCASSPLYSPSTYEQYFGPGTRLTVT.

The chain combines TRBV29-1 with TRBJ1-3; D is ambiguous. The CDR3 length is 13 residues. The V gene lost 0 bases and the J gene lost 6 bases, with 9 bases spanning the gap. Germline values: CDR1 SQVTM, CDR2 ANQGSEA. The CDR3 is CSVEDVTKNTIYF. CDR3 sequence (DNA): TGCAGCGTTGAAGATGTGACAAAAAACACCATATATTTT.

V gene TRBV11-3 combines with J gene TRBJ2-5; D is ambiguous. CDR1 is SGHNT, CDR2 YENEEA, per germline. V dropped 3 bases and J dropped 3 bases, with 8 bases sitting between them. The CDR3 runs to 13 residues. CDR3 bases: TGTGCCAGCAGCTTCCAGGAAAAAGAGACCCAGTACTTC. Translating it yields CASSFQEKETQYF.

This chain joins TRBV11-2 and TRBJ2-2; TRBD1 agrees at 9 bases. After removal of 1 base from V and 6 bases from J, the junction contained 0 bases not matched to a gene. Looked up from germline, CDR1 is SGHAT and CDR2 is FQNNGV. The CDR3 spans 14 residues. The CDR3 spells CASSLGQGAGELFF. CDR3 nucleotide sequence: TGTGCCAGCAGCTTAGGACAGGGGGCCGGGGAGCTGTTTTTT.

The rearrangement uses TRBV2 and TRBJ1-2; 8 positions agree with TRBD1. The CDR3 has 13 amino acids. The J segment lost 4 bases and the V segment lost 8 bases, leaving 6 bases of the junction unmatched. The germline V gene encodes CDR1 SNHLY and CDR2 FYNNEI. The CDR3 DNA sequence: TGTGCCAGCTCCGGACAGGGAATCTATGGCTACACCTTC. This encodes CASSGQGIYGYTF. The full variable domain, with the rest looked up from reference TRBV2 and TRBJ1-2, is EPEVTQTPSHQVTQMGQEVILRCVPISNHLYFYWYRQILGQKVEFLVSFYNNEISEKSEIFDDQFSVERPDGSNFTLKIRSTKLEDSAMYFCASSGQGIYGYTFGSGTRLTVV.

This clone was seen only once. As DNA, the CDR3 is TGCGCCAGCAGCCGGGACAGCCACAATGAGCAGTTCTTC. Amino acid sequence: CASSRDSHNEQFF. The chain is built from TRBV4-1 and TRBJ2-1; 7 nucleotides agree with TRBD1. CDR1 and CDR2 from the germline V gene are MGHRA and YSYEKL. The CDR3 has 13 amino acids. Losses at the gene ends were 4 bases for V and 5 bases for J; bases not matched to a gene: 2.

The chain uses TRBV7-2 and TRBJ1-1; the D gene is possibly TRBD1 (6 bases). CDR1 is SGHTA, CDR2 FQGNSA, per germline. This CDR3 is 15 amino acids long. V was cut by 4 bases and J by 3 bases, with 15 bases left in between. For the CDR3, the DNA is TGTGCCAGCAGCTCCCAGTCTCCAGGGGACACTGAAGCTTTCTTT. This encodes CASSSQSPGDTEAFF.

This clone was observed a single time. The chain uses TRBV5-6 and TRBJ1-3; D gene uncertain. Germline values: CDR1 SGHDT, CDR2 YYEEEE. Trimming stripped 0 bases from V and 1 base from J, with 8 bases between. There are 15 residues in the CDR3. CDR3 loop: CASSLARGSGNTIYF. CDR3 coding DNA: TGTGCCAGCAGCTTGGCCCGGGGTTCTGGAAACACCATATATTTT.